Listed here are 21 T cell receptor beta chains from one sample, sequenced in a study of shared clonotypes between healthy human individuals. Sequencing used immunoSEQ multiplex PCR; TCRdb keeps in-frame clones, though not all of them. The table has around 2.1 million clones, around 93% seen once. CD8 cells regarded as naive lacked CD45RO, were positively chosen for CCR7, and omitted terminally differentiated effector memory CD45RA+ cells. Sequences were obtained from naive CD8+ T cells from PBMCs. The source is a man younger than 30 in good health. Some clones in this sample may be carry-over from other donors' samples.

In this sample, this clone turned up once. The V call is TRBV13, the J call TRBJ2-7, with 9 nucleotides matching TRBD2. This CDR3 spans 15 amino acids. Losses at the gene ends were 5 bases for V and 2 bases for J; bases not matched to a gene: 7. Germline V gives CDR1 PRHDT, CDR2 FYEKMQ (reference sequence). The CDR3: CASSHSGSSPYEQYF. Written as DNA, the CDR3 is TGTGCCAGCAGCCATAGCGGGAGCTCCCCCTACGAGCAGTACTTC.

The rearrangement uses TRBV6-5 and TRBJ1-2, with D perhaps TRBD1 (6 bases). The CDR3 is 13 residues long. The germline gives CDR1 MNHEY, CDR2 SVGAGI. The V gene lost 8 bases and the J gene lost 1 base, with 11 bases spanning the gap. The CDR3 loop is CASGGGDNYGYTF. The CDR3 coding sequence is TGTGCCAGCGGAGGGGGAGATAACTATGGCTACACCTTC.

The rearrangement uses TRBV9 and TRBJ2-7; D possibly corresponds to TRBD2 (5 bases). V lost 4 bases to trimming and J lost 3 bases, with 20 bases between them. Germline V gives CDR1 SGDLS, CDR2 YYNGEE. The CDR3 runs to 16 residues. CDR3 DNA: TGTGCCAGCAGCCCTCGGGTCGTAGCGACCCACTACGAGCAGTACTTC. It codes for CASSPRVVATHYEQYF.

The rearrangement uses TRBV15 and TRBJ2-3; D might be TRBD1 (6 bases). V was trimmed by 3 bases and J by 1 base, leaving 14 bases between them. Germline V CDR1 and CDR2: LNHNV, YYDKDF (reference sequence). The CDR3 totals 16 residues. CDR3 in DNA: TGTGCCACCAGCAGGGGGGCAGGGTTCGGCACAGATACGCAGTATTTT. This translates into CATSRGAGFGTDTQYF. Full variable domain (missing parts from reference TRBV15 and TRBJ2-3): DAMVIQNPRYQVTQFGKPVTLSCSQTLNHNVMYWYQQKSSQAPKLLFHYYDKDFNNEADTPDNFQSRRPNTSFCFLDIRSPGLGDTAMYLCATSRGAGFGTDTQYFGPGTRLTVL.

The V and J genes are TRBV6-5 and TRBJ2-5, with 8 nucleotides matching TRBD2. The DNA end is more similar to TRBJ2-7, so the J call may be wrong. Germline CDR1 and CDR2: MNHEY and SVGAGI. The CDR3 loop spans 14 amino acids. The DNA for the CDR3 is TGTGCCAGCAGTTACTCAACGCGGGGGGACGAGCAGTACTTC. Protein: CASSYSTRGDEQYF.

This clone was seen a few times. The V gene is TRBV5-1, the J gene TRBJ1-1; D perhaps matches TRBD1 (5 bases). The germline CDR1 and CDR2 sequences are SGHRS and YFSETQ. The CDR3 runs 14 residues. Trimming shortened V by 2 bases and J by 1 base, and 9 bases separated the two germline ends. The CDR3 loop is CASSLQDPNTEAFF. The CDR3 DNA follows: TGCGCCAGCAGCTTACAGGACCCGAACACTGAAGCTTTCTTT.

Regarding this clone: Other DNA sequences in the same sample also yield this CDR3. The chain joins TRBV7-9 to TRBJ2-7; 9 positions match TRBD1. Looked up from germline, CDR1 is SEHNR and CDR2 is FQNEAQ (reference sequence). This CDR3 comprises 15 residues. V dropped 5 bases and J dropped 3; count of bases not matched to a gene: 8. CDR3 in amino acids: CASSPRRDRVYEQYF. Written as DNA, the CDR3 is TGTGCCAGCAGCCCTCGCCGGGACAGGGTCTACGAGCAGTACTTC. Full variable domain (outside the CDR3, taken from reference TRBV7-9 and TRBJ2-7): DTGVSQNPRHKITKRGQNVTFRCDPISEHNRLYWYRQTLGQGPEFLTYFQNEAQLEKSRLLSDRFSAERPKGSFSTLEIQRTEQGDSAMYLCASSPRRDRVYEQYFGPGTRLTVT.

The rearrangement uses TRBV27 and TRBJ2-3; the D gene is possibly TRBD2 (5 bases). Per the germline V gene, CDR1 is MNHEY and CDR2 is SMNVEV (reference sequence). The V end was cut by 1 base, the J end by 1 base, with 12 bases between. The CDR3 loop spans 16 amino acids. The CDR3 nucleotides read TGTGCCAGCAGTTTATATGGGAGACGAGGCACAGATACGCAGTATTTT. Its protein product is CASSLYGRRGTDTQYF.

In the case of this clone: Compared with germline, one end of the junction differs, possibly owing to a read error. The chain has TRBV5-4 and TRBJ1-2, with 8 bases identical to TRBD1. The germline gives CDR1 SGHNT, CDR2 YYREEE (reference sequence). CDR3 length equals 18 residues. This CDR3 reads CASSVPGTGLIANYGYTF. The CDR3 DNA reads TGTGCCAGCAGCGTACCCGGGACAGGCCTCATAGCTAACTACGGCTACACCTTC.

For this clone: The sample has other DNA sequences that encode this CDR3 too. This chain uses TRBV27 with TRBJ2-3, with 10 bases that match TRBD1. Per germline, CDR1 MNHEY and CDR2 SMNVEV (reference sequence). V was clipped by 6 bases and J by 3 bases; unmatched bases: 9. CDR3 length: 16 residues. Here the CDR3 reads CASSPRQGARTDTQYF. For the CDR3, the DNA is TGTGCCAGCAGCCCTAGACAGGGGGCTCGGACAGATACGCAGTATTTT.

This chain joins TRBV28 and TRBJ2-3; D is uncertain. Germline loops: CDR1 MDHEN, CDR2 SYDVKM. The CDR3 runs 13 residues. V was pared by 10 bases and J by 1 base, with 12 bases between. CDR3 coding DNA: TGTGCCATCCTTATGCTGGGCACAGATACGCAGTATTTT. Protein: CAILMLGTDTQYF.

On this clone itself: Other DNA variants within this sample encode the same CDR3. V usage is TRBV9 and J usage is TRBJ1-5; a possible D gene is TRBD1 (5 bases). CDR1 is SGDLS, CDR2 YYNGEE, per germline. This CDR3 region has 14 residues. V was trimmed by 0 bases and J by 4 bases, leaving 8 bases between them. The CDR3 bases are TGTGCCAGCAGCGTAGGGGGCGGGAATCAGCCCCAGCATTTT. Its translation: CASSVGGGNQPQHF.

This rearrangement joins TRBV2 to TRBJ2-7, with 16 bases identical to TRBD2. The V and J ends lost 5 bases and 6 bases, in that order; junction bases with no gene match: 13. The CDR3 runs 18 residues. Germline values: CDR1 SNHLY, CDR2 FYNNEI. CDR3 amino acids: CASSRPGTSGRAGPEQYF. The CDR3 nucleotides read TGTGCCAGCAGTCGACCCGGGACTAGCGGGAGGGCCGGACCCGAGCAGTACTTC.

This chain's CDR3 is CASSPGAKNIQYF. The CDR3 coding sequence is TGTGCCAGCAGCCCGGGGGCCAAAAACATTCAGTACTTC. This chain connects TRBV7-9 to TRBJ2-4, with D tentatively TRBD2 (5 bases). Germline assignment: CDR1 SEHNR and CDR2 FQNEAQ (reference sequence). V was shortened by 5 bases and J by 1 base, with 6 bases between the two germline ends. There are 13 residues in the CDR3. The whole variable domain, filled in from reference TRBV7-9 and TRBJ2-4, reads DTGVSQNPRHKITKRGQNVTFRCDPISEHNRLYWYRQTLGQGPEFLTYFQNEAQLEKSRLLSDRFSAERPKGSFSTLEIQRTEQGDSAMYLCASSPGAKNIQYFGAGTRLSVL.

The chain carries TRBV21-1 and TRBJ2-1. TRBV21-1 is a documented pseudogene. This CDR3 comprises 22 residues. CDR3 residues: CASSKGRGQGTCTSYSYNEQFF. CDR3 DNA: TGTGCCAGCAGCAAAGGTCGGGGGCAGGGTACGTGCACCTCCTACTCCTACAATGAGCAGTTCTTC.

The V gene is TRBV27, the J gene TRBJ1-5, with 7 bases aligning to TRBD1. This CDR3 spans 16 amino acids. Per the germline V gene, CDR1 is MNHEY and CDR2 is SMNVEV (reference sequence). After removal of 1 base from V and 4 bases from J, the junction contained 7 bases not matched to a gene. The CDR3 DNA is TGTGCCAGCAGTTTATTCTCAGGGGGACCAAATCAGCCCCAGCATTTT. Amino acid sequence: CASSLFSGGPNQPQHF.

CDR3 nucleotides: TGTGCCAGCAGTGAATGGGTGGGTTACTACACCGGGGAGCTGTTTTTT. This encodes CASSEWVGYYTGELFF. The J gene is TRBJ2-2, the V gene TRBV6-1, with D unresolved. CDR1 and CDR2 from the germline V gene are MNHNS and SASEGT. The length of the CDR3 is 16 residues. V was trimmed by 2 bases and J by 3 bases, leaving 13 bases between them.

A remark on this clone: The same CDR3 also results from other DNA sequences found in this sample. The chain joins TRBV28 to TRBJ2-7; 14 nucleotides agree with TRBD2. This CDR3 comprises 15 residues. After removal of 6 bases from V and 3 bases from J, the junction contained 4 bases not matched to a gene. Looked up from germline, CDR1 is MDHEN and CDR2 is SYDVKM. CDR3 in amino acids: CASSQGLAGVYEQYF. The CDR3 region has the DNA TGTGCCAGCAGCCAGGGACTAGCGGGAGTCTACGAGCAGTACTTC.

The rearrangement joins TRBV5-8 to TRBJ2-1; TRBD1 matches 10 bases. This CDR3 has 16 amino acids. The germline gives CDR1 SGHTS, CDR2 YDEGEE. With 0 bases clipped from V and 8 bases from J, the junction kept 8 bases outside the gene matches. CDR3 sequence: CASSLARTGGWDEQFF. In DNA form, the CDR3 reads TGTGCCAGCAGCTTGGCCCGGACAGGGGGTTGGGATGAGCAGTTCTTC.

The V gene is TRBV27, the J gene TRBJ2-7; D is uncertain. The V gene lost 5 bases and the J gene lost 3 bases, with 11 bases spanning the gap. The V gene's germline CDR1 is MNHEY and CDR2 SMNVEV (reference sequence). This CDR3 is built from 13 residues. The CDR3 DNA reads TGTGCCAGCAGTCTGGGGAACCTCTACGAGCAGTACTTC. This codes for CASSLGNLYEQYF.

In this sample, this clone turned up once. The chain links TRBV6-4 to TRBJ2-7, with 9 bases identical to TRBD2. The germline V gene has CDR1 MRHNA and CDR2 SNTAGT. V lost 6 bases and J lost 2; bases outside the gene matches: 11. There are 16 residues in the CDR3. CDR3 region: CASRLPVASGTYEQYF. The CDR3 bases are TGTGCCAGCAGACTCCCTGTGGCTAGCGGGACCTACGAGCAGTACTTC.